These 19 T cell receptor beta chains came from one sample sequenced in a study of Tregs in tolerant kidney transplant recipients. Produced via immunoSEQ multiplex PCR; TCRdb's table is partial and in-frame only. Found here are around 30,000 clones; the top ten clones hold roughly 1.9%. Related graft donors supplied nonmyeloablative bone marrow transplants, and mixed chimerism was transient. This sample comprised CD4+ T cells from blood (PBMCs), obtained 24 months after the transplant. These receptors originate from a human patient who received a combined kidney and bone marrow transplant. Some of the T cells might come from the graft donor.

As to this clone: An end of the junction does not agree with germline; a read error may underlie this. The read terminates 3 residues before the CDR3 end, so the remaining end is supplied by the germline J gene. The chain links TRBV7-7 to TRBJ2-1; 8 nucleotides match TRBD2. CDR1 and CDR2 from the germline V gene are SSHAT and FNYEAQ (reference sequence). CDR3 length: 13 amino acids. The CDR3 here is CASSFGTSNEQFF. Incomplete CDR3 DNA: TGTGCTAGCAGCTTCGGGACTAGCAATGAG.

As concerns this clone: The read ends 3 residues shy of where the CDR3 ends; the end is completed using the germline J gene. This chain links TRBV20-1 with TRBJ2-1; 9 nucleotides align to TRBD2. Germline trimming cut 1 base from V and 2 bases from J; bases unmatched to any gene: 6. Germline lookup yields CDR1 DFQATT and CDR2 SNEGSKA (reference sequence). The CDR3 contains 16 residues. The CDR3 here is CSARVPSGTTYNEQFF. Partial CDR3 DNA: TGCAGTGCTAGAGTCCCTAGCGGGACGACCTACAATGAG.

Concerning this clone: Read coverage stops 3 residues before the CDR3 terminus; the germline J gene supplies the remainder. The chain is built from TRBV6-2 or TRBV6-3 and TRBJ2-1; D is ambiguous. CDR1 MNHEY and CDR2 SVGEGT come from the germline V gene. V was shortened by 5 bases and J by 5 bases, with 10 bases between the two germline ends. The CDR3 is 13 amino acids. Partial CDR3 DNA: TGTGCCAGCAGTCCCGTCCGCGACAATGAG. It yields the protein CASSPVRDNE. The complete CDR3 reads CASSPVRDNEQFF.

As to this clone: The read gets to within 3 residues of the CDR3 end, and the germline J gene fills in the rest. The V and J genes are TRBV5-1 and TRBJ2-2; D gene uncertain. There are 18 residues in the CDR3. Trimming shortened V by 2 bases and J by 0 bases, and 17 bases separated the two germline ends. The germline V gene encodes CDR1 SGHRS and CDR2 YFSETQ. The CDR3 is CASSFRPMTGANTGELFF. CDR3 DNA, as far as it was read: TGCGCCAGCAGCTTCCGACCAATGACTGGCGCGAACACCGGGGAG.

On this clone itself: The read terminates 3 residues ahead of where the CDR3 ends, so the germline J gene completes it. V usage is TRBV20-1 and J usage is TRBJ1-2; D is unresolved. V was pared by 2 bases and J by 4 bases, with 11 bases between. The CDR3 runs 13 residues. CDR1 DFQATT and CDR2 SNEGSKA come from the germline V gene (reference sequence). The CDR3 bases that were read are TGCAGTGCTAGATCGGGGTCCGGCTATGGC. The encoded protein is CSARSGSGYG. The full-length CDR3 reads as CSARSGSGYGYTF.

Points on this clone: The read finishes 3 residues shy of the CDR3 end, and the germline J gene is used to complete it. This chain joins TRBV7-9 and TRBJ1-1; TRBD1 agrees at 10 bases. This CDR3 has 15 residues. Germline V CDR1 and CDR2: SEHNR, FQNEAQ (reference sequence). V was pared by 5 bases and J by 5 bases, with 8 bases of the junction left unmatched. The sequenced part of the CDR3 DNA is TGTGCCAGCAGCGACCGGGACAGGGGCATAACTGAA. This gives the protein CASSDRDRGITE. The full CDR3 reads CASSDRDRGITEAFF.

In the case of this clone: The read is 3 residues too short to cover the CDR3 end, so that end is filled in from the germline J gene. The J gene is TRBJ2-3, the V gene TRBV30; 9 bases agree with TRBD1. The V gene end was trimmed by 1 base and the J gene end by 3 bases; junction bases not matched to a gene: 2. CDR1 is GTSNPN, CDR2 SVGIG, per germline (reference sequence). The CDR3 totals 14 residues. The part of the CDR3 DNA that was read is TGTGCCTGGAGTGGACAGGGGGGAACAGATACG. This sequence encodes CAWSGQGGTDT. The CDR3 reads in full as CAWSGQGGTDTQYF.

Comment on this clone: Read coverage stops 3 residues before the CDR3 terminus; the germline J gene supplies the remainder. This chain joins TRBV5-4 and TRBJ2-7, with 7 bases matching TRBD1. CDR1 SGHNT and CDR2 YYREEE come from the germline V gene (reference sequence). Trimming cost V 0 bases and J 5 bases; bases outside gene matches: 8. The CDR3 has 15 amino acids. CDR3 in amino acids: CASSLGRQGGNEQYF. CDR3 bases read: TGTGCCAGCAGCTTGGGCAGACAGGGCGGAAACGAG.

Comment on this clone: The read ends 3 residues early relative to the CDR3; the germline J gene fills the gap. This chain uses TRBV20-1 with TRBJ2-7; possible D gene TRBD1, 6 bases. The CDR3 spans 10 residues. Germline values: CDR1 DFQATT, CDR2 SNEGSKA (reference sequence). V lost 6 bases and J 6 bases, leaving 9 bases between the germline ends. CDR3 DNA, as far as it was read: TGCAGTGCCGCAGGGGTCGAG. This encodes CSAAGVE. The full CDR3 protein reads CSAAGVEQYF.

Points on this clone: The read falls 3 residues short of the CDR3 end, and the missing part is taken from the germline J gene. The V and J genes are TRBV5-1 and TRBJ2-3, with 11 nucleotides matching TRBD2. This CDR3 is 17 amino acids long. Germline V gene sequence: CDR1 SGHRS, CDR2 YFSETQ. The V segment lost 2 bases and the J segment 4 bases; nucleotides outside the gene matches: 9. The part of the CDR3 DNA that was read is TGCGCCAGCAGCTTCACTTCCCTAGCGGGAGGTTCAGATACG. This translates into CASSFTSLAGGSDT. The entire CDR3 sequence reads CASSFTSLAGGSDTQYF.

About this clone itself: A read error may produce the germline difference seen at one junction end. The read ends 3 residues early relative to the CDR3; the germline J gene fills the gap. The V call is TRBV4-2, the J call TRBJ2-1; 8 nucleotides agree with TRBD2. The CDR3 runs to 13 residues. Germline V gives CDR1 LGHNA, CDR2 YNFKEQ. CDR3 protein: CASSQEGTSEQFF. Incomplete CDR3 DNA: TGCGCCAGCAGCCAAGAAGGGACTAGTGAG.

As concerns this clone: The DNA ends 3 residues before the CDR3 does, and the rest of the CDR3 is filled in from the germline J gene. The rearrangement joins TRBV7-2 to TRBJ2-7; D unclear. Trimming cost V 5 bases and J 5 bases, with 13 bases left between them. The CDR3 is made up of 13 amino acids. CDR1 SGHTA and CDR2 FQGNSA come from the germline V gene. CDR3 DNA (partial): TGTGCCAGCAGCCAGTCGCGCGGTAACGAG. Encoded protein: CASSQSRGNE. The full CDR3 sequence reads CASSQSRGNEQYF.

A word on this clone: The CDR3 extends 3 residues past the end of the read, so its final part is completed from the germline J gene. The gene calls are TRBV7-8 and TRBJ2-2, with TRBD2 identical over 11 bases. Losses at the gene ends were 2 bases for V and 6 bases for J; bases not matched to a gene: 2. The germline V gene encodes CDR1 SGHVS and CDR2 FQNEAQ. The CDR3 runs 15 residues. CDR3 sequence reads: CASSLPSGRPGELFF. Incomplete CDR3 DNA: TGTGCCAGCAGCTTACCTAGCGGGAGGCCCGGGGAG.

Note on this clone: Relative to the germline gene, one junction end is altered; a read error may explain this. The read halts 3 residues ahead of the CDR3 end, with the missing end drawn from the germline J gene. This chain joins TRBV5-1 and TRBJ2-3; D is ambiguous. CDR1 and CDR2 from the germline V gene are SGHRS and YFSETQ. The length of the CDR3 is 14 residues. CDR3 sequence: CASSLGGSTHTQYF. Partial CDR3 DNA: TGCGCCAGCAGCTTGGGTGGTTCCACACATACG.

Notes on this clone: The read ends 3 residues shy of where the CDR3 ends; the end is completed using the germline J gene. The rearrangement uses TRBV5-6 and TRBJ2-1; 12 bases line up with TRBD2. After removal of 2 bases from V and 6 bases from J, the junction contained 3 bases not matched to a gene. This CDR3 contains 15 residues. The V gene's germline CDR1 is SGHDT and CDR2 YYEEEE. Incomplete CDR3 DNA: TGTGCCAGCAGCTTTGCACTAGCGGGAGGCAATGAG. This sequence encodes CASSFALAGGNE. The full CDR3 protein reads CASSFALAGGNEQFF. Looking up the rest from reference TRBV5-6 and TRBJ2-1 gives the full variable domain: DAGVTQSPTHLIKTRGQQVTLRCSPKSGHDTVSWYQQALGQGPQFIFQYYEEEERQRGNFPDRFSGHQFPNYSSELNVNALLLGDSALYLCASSFALAGGNEQFFGPGTRLTVL.

Points on this clone: The missing CDR3 end, 3 residues past where the read stops, is filled in from the germline J gene. The rearrangement joins TRBV18 to TRBJ2-7; 10 bases agree with TRBD2. The CDR3 covers 13 residues. Germline values: CDR1 KGHSH, CDR2 LQKENI. With 3 bases clipped from V and 5 bases from J, the junction kept 1 base outside the gene matches. CDR3 amino acids: CASSPGLANEQYF. CDR3 bases read: TGTGCCAGCTCACCGGGACTAGCGAACGAG.

This clone is deemed medium-sized (0.01 to 0.1%) by its frequency. The read halts 3 residues ahead of the CDR3 end, with the missing end drawn from the germline J gene. This rearrangement joins TRBV5-1 to TRBJ2-5; TRBD1 might be the D (7 bases). Deletions cut 2 bases from V and 5 bases from J, with 16 bases between. Germline CDR1 reads SGHRS; CDR2 reads YFSETQ. The CDR3 loop spans 15 amino acids. The covered CDR3 bases are TGCGCCAGCAGCTTCGCGGGACAGTCTAGGGAGACC. It specifies CASSFAGQSRET. The entire CDR3 sequence reads CASSFAGQSRETQYF.

Details on this clone: The sequence runs out 3 residues before the end of the CDR3; the remainder is reconstructed from the germline J gene. The chain joins TRBV20-1 to TRBJ1-1, with TRBD1 as a possible D gene (6 bases). The V gene's germline CDR1 is DFQATT and CDR2 SNEGSKA (reference sequence). This CDR3 contains 14 residues. The V gene lost 1 base and the J gene lost 4 bases, with 13 bases spanning the gap. CDR3 in amino acids: CSARGTGSPTEAFF. The sequenced part of the CDR3 DNA is TGCAGTGCTAGAGGAACAGGGTCGCCCACTGAA.

As regards this clone: The CDR3 end lies 3 residues beyond the end of the read and is filled in from the germline J gene. The gene calls are TRBV6-2 or TRBV6-3 and TRBJ2-7, with 10 bases identical to TRBD1. Germline V gene sequence: CDR1 MNHEY, CDR2 SVGEGT. V lost 7 bases, J lost 3 bases, and 9 bases stayed unmatched. This CDR3 region has 15 residues. The sequenced CDR3 bases are TGTGCCAGCACCACTTCCGGGACAGGGGTCTACGAG. Residues: CASTTSGTGVYE. The entire CDR3 sequence reads CASTTSGTGVYEQYF.